The present T cell receptor beta chain was sequenced within a study of T-cell memory formation after mild COVID-19. Study overall: Among the donors, TCR clusters were largely specific to each donor.

Via MiXCR, TCRdb re-called the 5' RACE reads, giving one row per CDR3 protein. The table lists approximately 400,000 distinct CDR3 sequences, over 15% of them singletons. V was shortened by 3 bases and J by 7 bases, with 13 bases between the two germline ends. The CDR3 is 13 amino acids. Sequenced material: PBMCs or a T cell subset sorted from them (not recorded which). This TCR came from a man between 18 and 29 years old who had mild COVID-19 (a few samples of this study predate the infection). Cell type and time point are not known. This rearrangement joins TRBV12-3 or TRBV12-4 to TRBJ2-7; no firm D call. The CDR3 region has the DNA TGTGCCAGCAGTTTCGGCAGGCTGGGGGAGCAGTACTTC. Translation gives CASSFGRLGEQYF.